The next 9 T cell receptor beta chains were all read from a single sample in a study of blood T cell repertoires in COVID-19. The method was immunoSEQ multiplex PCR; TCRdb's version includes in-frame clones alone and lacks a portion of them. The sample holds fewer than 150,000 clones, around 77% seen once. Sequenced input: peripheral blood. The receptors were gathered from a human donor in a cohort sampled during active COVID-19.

This chain's CDR3 is CAWRSRGRNTGELFF. Here the CDR3 DNA reads TGTGCCTGGAGATCGCGGGGGAGGAACACCGGGGAGCTGTTTTTT. The chain employs TRBV30 and TRBJ2-2; 7 nucleotides match TRBD2. From germline, CDR1 is GTSNPN and CDR2 SVGIG (reference sequence). J gave up 1 base and V 3 bases, and 5 bases lay outside the gene matches. This CDR3 region has 15 residues.

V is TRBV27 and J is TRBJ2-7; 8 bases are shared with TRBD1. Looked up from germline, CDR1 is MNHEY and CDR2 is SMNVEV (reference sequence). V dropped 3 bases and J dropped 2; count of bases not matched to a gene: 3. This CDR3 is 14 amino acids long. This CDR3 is CASSFGQGPYEQYF. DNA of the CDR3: TGTGCCAGCAGTTTCGGACAGGGACCCTACGAGCAGTACTTC.

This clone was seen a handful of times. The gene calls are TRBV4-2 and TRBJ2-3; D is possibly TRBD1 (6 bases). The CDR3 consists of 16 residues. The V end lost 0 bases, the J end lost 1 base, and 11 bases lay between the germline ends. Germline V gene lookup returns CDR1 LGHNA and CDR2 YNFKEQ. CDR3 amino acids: CASSQEGHPGTDTQYF. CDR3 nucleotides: TGTGCCAGCAGCCAAGAGGGACACCCCGGCACAGATACGCAGTATTTT.

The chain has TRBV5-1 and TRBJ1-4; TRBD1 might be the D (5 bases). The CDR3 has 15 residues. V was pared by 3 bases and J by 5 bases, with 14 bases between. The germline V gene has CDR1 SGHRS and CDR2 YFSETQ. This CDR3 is CASSSLGGLNEKLFF. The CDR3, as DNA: TGCGCCAGCAGCTCCCTTGGGGGGTTAAATGAAAAACTGTTTTTT.

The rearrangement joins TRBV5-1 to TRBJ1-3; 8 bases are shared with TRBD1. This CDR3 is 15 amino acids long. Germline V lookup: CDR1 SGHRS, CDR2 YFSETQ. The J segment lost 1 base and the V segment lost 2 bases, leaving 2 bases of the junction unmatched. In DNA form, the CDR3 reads TGCGCCAGCAGCTTAACAGGGGGATCTGGAAACACCATATATTTT. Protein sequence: CASSLTGGSGNTIYF.

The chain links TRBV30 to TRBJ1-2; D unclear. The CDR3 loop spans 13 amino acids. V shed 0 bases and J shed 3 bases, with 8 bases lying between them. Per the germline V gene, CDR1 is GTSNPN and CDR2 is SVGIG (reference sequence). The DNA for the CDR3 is TGTGCCTGGAGTGTACGCGCCTACTATGGCTACACCTTC. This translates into CAWSVRAYYGYTF.

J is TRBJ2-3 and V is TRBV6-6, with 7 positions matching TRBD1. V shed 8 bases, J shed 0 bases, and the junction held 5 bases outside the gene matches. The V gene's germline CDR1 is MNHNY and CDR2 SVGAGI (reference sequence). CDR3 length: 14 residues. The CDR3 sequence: CASARDRSTDTQYF. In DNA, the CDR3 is TGTGCCAGCGCACGGGACAGAAGCACAGATACGCAGTATTTT.

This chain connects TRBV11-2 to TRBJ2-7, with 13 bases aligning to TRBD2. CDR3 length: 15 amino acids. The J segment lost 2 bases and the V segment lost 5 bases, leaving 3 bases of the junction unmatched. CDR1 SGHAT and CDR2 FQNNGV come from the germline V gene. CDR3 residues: CASSVGLAGAYEQYF. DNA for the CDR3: TGTGCCAGCAGCGTCGGACTAGCGGGGGCCTACGAGCAGTACTTC.

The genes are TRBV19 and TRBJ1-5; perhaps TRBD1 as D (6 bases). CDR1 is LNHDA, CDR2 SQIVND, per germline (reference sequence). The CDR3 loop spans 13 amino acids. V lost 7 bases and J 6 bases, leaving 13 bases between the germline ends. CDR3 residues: CASTLTGLQPQHF. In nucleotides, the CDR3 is TGTGCCAGTACTCTAACAGGGCTTCAGCCCCAGCATTTT.